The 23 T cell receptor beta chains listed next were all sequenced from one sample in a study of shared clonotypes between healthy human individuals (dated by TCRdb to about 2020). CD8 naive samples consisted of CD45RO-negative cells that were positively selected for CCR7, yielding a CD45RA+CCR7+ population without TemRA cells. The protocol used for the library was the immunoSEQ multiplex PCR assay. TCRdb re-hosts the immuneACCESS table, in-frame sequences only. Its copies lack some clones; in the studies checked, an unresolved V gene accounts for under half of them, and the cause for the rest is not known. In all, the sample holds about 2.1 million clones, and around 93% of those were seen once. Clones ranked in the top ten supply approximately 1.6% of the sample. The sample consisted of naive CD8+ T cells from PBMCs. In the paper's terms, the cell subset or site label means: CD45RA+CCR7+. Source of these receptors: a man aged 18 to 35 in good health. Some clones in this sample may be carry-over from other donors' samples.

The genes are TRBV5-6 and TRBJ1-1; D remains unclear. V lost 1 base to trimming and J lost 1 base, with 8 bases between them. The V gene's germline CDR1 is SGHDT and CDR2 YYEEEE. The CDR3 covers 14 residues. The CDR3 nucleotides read TGTGCCAGCAGCTTGATGGCCGAGAACACTGAAGCTTTCTTT. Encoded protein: CASSLMAENTEAFF. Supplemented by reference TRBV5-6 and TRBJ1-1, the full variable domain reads DAGVTQSPTHLIKTRGQQVTLRCSPKSGHDTVSWYQQALGQGPQFIFQYYEEEERQRGNFPDRFSGHQFPNYSSELNVNALLLGDSALYLCASSLMAENTEAFFGQGTRLTVV.

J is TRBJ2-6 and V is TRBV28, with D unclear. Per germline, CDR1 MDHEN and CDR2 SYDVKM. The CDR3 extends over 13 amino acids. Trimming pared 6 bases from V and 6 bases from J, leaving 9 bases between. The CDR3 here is CASRPEPANVLTF. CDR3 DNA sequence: TGTGCCAGCAGGCCCGAACCGGCCAACGTCCTGACTTTC.

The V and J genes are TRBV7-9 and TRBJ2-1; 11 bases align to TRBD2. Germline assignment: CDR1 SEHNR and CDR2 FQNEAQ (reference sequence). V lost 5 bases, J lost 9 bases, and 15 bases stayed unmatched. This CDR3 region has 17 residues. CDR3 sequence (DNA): TGTGCCAGCAGCCCATGGACAAGTAGCGGGAGGGCGGCTGAGCAGTTCTTC. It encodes CASSPWTSSGRAAEQFF.

CDR3 loop: CASRPQTGEKLFF. The CDR3 DNA follows: TGCGCCAGCAGGCCTCAAACGGGCGAAAAACTGTTTTTT. The chain has TRBV10-2 and TRBJ1-4; D gene unclear. This CDR3 has 13 amino acids. Trimming stripped 6 bases from V and 8 bases from J, with 13 bases between. Germline-derived CDR1 and CDR2 are WSHSY and SAAADI.

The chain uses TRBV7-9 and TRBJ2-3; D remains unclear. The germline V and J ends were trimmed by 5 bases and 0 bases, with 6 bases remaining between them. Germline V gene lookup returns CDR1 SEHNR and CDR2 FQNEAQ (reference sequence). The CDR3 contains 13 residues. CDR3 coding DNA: TGTGCCAGCAGCCAATCTAGCACAGATACGCAGTATTTT. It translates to CASSQSSTDTQYF. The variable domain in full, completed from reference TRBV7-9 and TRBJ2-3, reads DTGVSQNPRHKITKRGQNVTFRCDPISEHNRLYWYRQTLGQGPEFLTYFQNEAQLEKSRLLSDRFSAERPKGSFSTLEIQRTEQGDSAMYLCASSQSSTDTQYFGPGTRLTVL.

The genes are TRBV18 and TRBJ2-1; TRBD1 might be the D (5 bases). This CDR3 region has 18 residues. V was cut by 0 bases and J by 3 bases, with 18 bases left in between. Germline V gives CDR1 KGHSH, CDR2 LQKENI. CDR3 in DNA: TGTGCCAGCTCACCACCTCGGGCAGGGAAATACTTCTACAATGAGCAGTTCTTC. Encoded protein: CASSPPRAGKYFYNEQFF.

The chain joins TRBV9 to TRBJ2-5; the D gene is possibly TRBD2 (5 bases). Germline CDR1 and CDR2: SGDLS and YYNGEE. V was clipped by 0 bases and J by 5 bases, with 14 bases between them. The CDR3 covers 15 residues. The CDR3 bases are TGTGCCAGCAGCGTAGACCGGGATGGTAGGGAGACCCAGTACTTC. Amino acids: CASSVDRDGRETQYF.

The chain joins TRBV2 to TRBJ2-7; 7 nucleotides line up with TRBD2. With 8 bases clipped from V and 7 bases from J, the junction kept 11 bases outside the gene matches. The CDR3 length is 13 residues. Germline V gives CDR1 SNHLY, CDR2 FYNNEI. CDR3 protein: CASSELVGGEQYF. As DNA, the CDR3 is TGTGCCAGCTCCGAGCTGGTCGGGGGGGAGCAGTACTTC.

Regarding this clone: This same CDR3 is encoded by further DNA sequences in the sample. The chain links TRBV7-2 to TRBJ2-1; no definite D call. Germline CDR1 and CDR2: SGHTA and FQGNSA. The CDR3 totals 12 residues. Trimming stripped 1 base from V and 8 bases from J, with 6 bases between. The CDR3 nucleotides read TGTGCCAGCAGCTTAGGCGGAGATGAGCAGTTCTTC. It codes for CASSLGGDEQFF.

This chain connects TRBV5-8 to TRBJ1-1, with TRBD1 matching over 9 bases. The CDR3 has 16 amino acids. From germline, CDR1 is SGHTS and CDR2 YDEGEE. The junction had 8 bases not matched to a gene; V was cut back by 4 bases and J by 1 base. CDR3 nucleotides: TGTGCCAGCAGCCCGAACAGGGGGCTGGAGAACACTGAAGCTTTCTTT. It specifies CASSPNRGLENTEAFF. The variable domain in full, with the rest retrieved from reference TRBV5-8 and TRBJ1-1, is EAGVTQSPTHLIKTRGQQATLRCSPISGHTSVYWYQQALGLGLQFLLWYDEGEERNRGNFPPRFSGRQFPNYSSELNVNALELEDSALYLCASSPNRGLENTEAFFGQGTRLTVV.

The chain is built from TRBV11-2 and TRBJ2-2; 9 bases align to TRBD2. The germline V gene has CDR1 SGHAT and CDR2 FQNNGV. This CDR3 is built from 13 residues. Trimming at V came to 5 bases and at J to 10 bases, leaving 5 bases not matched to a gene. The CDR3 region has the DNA TGTGCCAGCAGCCCTAGACTAGCGGAGGAGCTGTTTTTT. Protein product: CASSPRLAEELFF. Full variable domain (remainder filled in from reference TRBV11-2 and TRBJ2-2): EAGVAQSPRYKIIEKRQSVAFWCNPISGHATLYWYQQILGQGPKLLIQFQNNGVVDDSQLPKDRFSAERLKGVDSTLKIQPAKLEDSAVYLCASSPRLAEELFFGEGSRLTVL.

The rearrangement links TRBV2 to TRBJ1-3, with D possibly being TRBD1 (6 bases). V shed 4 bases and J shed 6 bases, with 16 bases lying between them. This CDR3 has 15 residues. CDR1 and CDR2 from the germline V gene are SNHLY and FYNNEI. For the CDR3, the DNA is TGTGCCAGCAGTGGAGGGGGGAGGGCCATAAACACCATATATTTT. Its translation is CASSGGGRAINTIYF.

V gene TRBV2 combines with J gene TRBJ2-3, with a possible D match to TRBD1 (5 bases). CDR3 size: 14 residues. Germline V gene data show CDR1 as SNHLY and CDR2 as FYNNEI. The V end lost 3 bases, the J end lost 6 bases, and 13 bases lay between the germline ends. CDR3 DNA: TGTGCCAGCAGTGAGGAGCTGACAGTTGATACGCAGTATTTT. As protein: CASSEELTVDTQYF.

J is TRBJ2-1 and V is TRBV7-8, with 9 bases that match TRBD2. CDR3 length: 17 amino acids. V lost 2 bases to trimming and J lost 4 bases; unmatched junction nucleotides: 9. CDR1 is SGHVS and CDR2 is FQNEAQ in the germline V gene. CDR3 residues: CASSLMAGGPLYNEQFF. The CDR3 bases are TGTGCCAGCAGCTTAATGGCGGGAGGGCCGCTATACAATGAGCAGTTCTTC.

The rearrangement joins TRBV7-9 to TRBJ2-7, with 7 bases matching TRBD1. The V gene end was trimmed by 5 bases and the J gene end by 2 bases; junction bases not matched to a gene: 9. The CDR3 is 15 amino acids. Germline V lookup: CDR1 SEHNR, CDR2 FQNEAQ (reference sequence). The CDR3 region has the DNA TGTGCCAGCAGCCGTGGGAGCCAGGGGGCCTACGAGCAGTACTTC. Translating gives CASSRGSQGAYEQYF.

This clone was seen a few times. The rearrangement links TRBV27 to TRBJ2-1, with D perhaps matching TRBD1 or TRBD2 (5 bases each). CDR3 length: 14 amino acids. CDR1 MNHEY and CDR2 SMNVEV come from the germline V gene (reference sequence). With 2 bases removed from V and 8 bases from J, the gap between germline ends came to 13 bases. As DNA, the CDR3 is TGTGCCAGCAGTTTACGGGGCTCCCGCGATGAGCAGTTCTTC. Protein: CASSLRGSRDEQFF.

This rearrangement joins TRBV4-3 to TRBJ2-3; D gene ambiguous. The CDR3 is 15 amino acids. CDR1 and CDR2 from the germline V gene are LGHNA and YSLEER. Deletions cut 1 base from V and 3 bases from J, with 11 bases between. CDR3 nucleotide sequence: TGCGCCAGCAGCCAAGGACGAGGAAGGACAGATACGCAGTATTTT. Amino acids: CASSQGRGRTDTQYF.

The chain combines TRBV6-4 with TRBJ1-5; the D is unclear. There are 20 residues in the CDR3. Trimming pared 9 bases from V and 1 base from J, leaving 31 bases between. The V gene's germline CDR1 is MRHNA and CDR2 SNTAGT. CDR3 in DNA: TGTGCCAGAAAGGGTGGGCCAGCGGCAAGTCTAAACCGAAGCAATCAGCCCCAGCATTTT. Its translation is CARKGGPAASLNRSNQPQHF.

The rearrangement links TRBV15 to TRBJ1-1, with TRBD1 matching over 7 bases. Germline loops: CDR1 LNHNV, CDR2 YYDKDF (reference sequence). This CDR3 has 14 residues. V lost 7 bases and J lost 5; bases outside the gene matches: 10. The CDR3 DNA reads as TGTGCCACCATGGGAGGGGGCGAGGGGACTGAAGCTTTCTTT. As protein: CATMGGGEGTEAFF.

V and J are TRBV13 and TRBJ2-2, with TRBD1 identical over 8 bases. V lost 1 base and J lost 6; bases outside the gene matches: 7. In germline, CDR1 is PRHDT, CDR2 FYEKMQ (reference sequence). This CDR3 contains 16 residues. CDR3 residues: CASSLESTGAAGELFF. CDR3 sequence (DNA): TGTGCCAGCAGCTTAGAATCGACAGGGGCGGCCGGGGAGCTGTTTTTT.

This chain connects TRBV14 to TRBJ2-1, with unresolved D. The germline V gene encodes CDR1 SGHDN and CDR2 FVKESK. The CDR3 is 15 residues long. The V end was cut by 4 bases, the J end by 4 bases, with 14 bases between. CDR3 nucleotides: TGTGCCAGCAGCCCAGACTTCGGTGGGTACAATGAGCAGTTCTTC. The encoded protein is CASSPDFGGYNEQFF.

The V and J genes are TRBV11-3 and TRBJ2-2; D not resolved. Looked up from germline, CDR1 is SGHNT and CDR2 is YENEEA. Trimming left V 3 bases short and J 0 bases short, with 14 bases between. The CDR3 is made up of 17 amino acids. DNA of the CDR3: TGTGCCAGCAGCTTGGCCCCCGTTGGAGCGAACACCGGGGAGCTGTTTTTT. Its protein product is CASSLAPVGANTGELFF.

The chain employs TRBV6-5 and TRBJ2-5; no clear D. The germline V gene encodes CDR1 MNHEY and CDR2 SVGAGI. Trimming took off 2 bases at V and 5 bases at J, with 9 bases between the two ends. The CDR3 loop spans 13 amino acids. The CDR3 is CASSYPYGETQYF. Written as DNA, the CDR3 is TGTGCCAGCAGTTACCCCTACGGGGAGACCCAGTACTTC.